This TCR beta chain derives from a study of OX40 agonist ivuxolimab in advanced cancers. V shed 5 bases and J 5 bases; nucleotides not matched to a gene: 4. The germline V gene has CDR1 MGHRA and CDR2 YSYEKL. The CDR3 spans 14 residues. The repertoire was sequenced with immunoSEQ multiplex PCR; TCRdb's copy has only in-frame clones and lacks some. In the table there are some 20,000 clones, 83% of which are singletons. Patients who had autoimmune disease history or got systemic immunosuppression were left out. Blood was sampled at baseline, cycle 4 day 1, and cycle 7 day 1. The chain couples TRBV4-1 to TRBJ2-1, with TRBD2 matching over 9 bases. Here the sequenced sample was CD4+ or CD8+ T cells sorted from blood, taken in a trial of the OX40 agonist ivuxolimab. The sequence derives from an adult with an advanced solid tumor such as melanoma, head and neck, liver or kidney cancer. CDR3 in amino acids: CASSLVAGDNEQFF. CDR3 sequence (DNA): TGCGCCAGCAGCTTAGTAGCGGGGGACAATGAGCAGTTCTTC.